Listed below are T cell receptor beta chains from one sample, sequenced in a study of blood T cell repertoires in COVID-19. Sequencing used immunoSEQ multiplex PCR; TCRdb keeps in-frame clones, though not all of them. The sample holds 350,000 to 450,000 clones; roughly 92% are singletons and the top ten take roughly 0.86%. Material: PBMCs or T cells enriched from blood (not recorded which). These receptors were taken from a woman in her forties who had been exposed to COVID-19. CDR3s include the opening cysteine and the closing phenylalanine or tryptophan. D genes are given only for firm matches. Where a row states a size, it is once, few, many or the class of an expanded clone; other rows omit it.

size: -; J: TRBJ1-4; V: TRBV7-9; D: -; DNA: TGTGCCAGCAGCTTAGGGCAGGGTAGGGAAAAACTGTTTTTT; CDR3: CASSLGQGREKLFF
size: -; J: TRBJ2-1; V: TRBV18; D: TRBD2; DNA: TGTGCCAGCTCACCCCGGACTAGCGGTTCCTACAATGAGCAGTTCTTC; CDR3: CASSPRTSGSYNEQFF
size: -; J: TRBJ1-3; V: TRBV7-2; D: -; DNA: TGTGCCAGCAGCTTACTACAGAGCTCTGGAAACACCATATATTTT; CDR3: CASSLLQSSGNTIYF
size: -; J: TRBJ1-2; V: TRBV10-2; D: TRBD1; DNA: TGCGCCAGCAGTGACAGGACAGGGGGAACGGATGGCTACACCTTC; CDR3: CASSDRTGGTDGYTF
size: -; J: TRBJ2-1; V: TRBV9; D: TRBD2; DNA: TGTGCCAGCAGCCCCCGACTAGCGGGGTATGGCAGCTCCTACAATGAGCAGTTCTTC; CDR3: CASSPRLAGYGSSYNEQFF
size: once; J: TRBJ1-2; V: TRBV19; D: TRBD1; DNA: TGTGCCAGTAGGGAATCACAGGGGAACTATGGCTACACCTTC; CDR3: CASRESQGNYGYTF
size: -; J: TRBJ2-2; V: TRBV7-2; D: -; DNA: TGTGCCAGCAGCTCGGGTGTGATAACGAACACCGGGGAGCTGTTTTTT; CDR3: CASSSGVITNTGELFF
size: once; J: TRBJ2-2; V: TRBV3-1/TRBV3-2; D: TRBD2; DNA: TGTGCCAGCAGCTCTCTAGCGGGGGGGCTCTGGAAGCTGTTTTTT; CDR3: CASSSLAGGLWKLFF
size: -; J: TRBJ2-5; V: TRBV7-3; D: TRBD1; DNA: TGTGCCAGCAGCAAACAGGGGCTAAATCAAGAGACCCAGTACTTC; CDR3: CASSKQGLNQETQYF
size: -; J: TRBJ2-2; V: TRBV19; D: -; DNA: TGTGCCAGTAGTATCAACAGGGCATCCGGGGAGCTGTTTTTT; CDR3: CASSINRASGELFF
size: once; J: TRBJ2-3; V: TRBV24-1; D: TRBD1; DNA: TGTGCCACCAGTGACTCCGGGGACAGCAGTAGCACAGATACGCAGTATTTT; CDR3: CATSDSGDSSSTDTQYF
size: -; J: TRBJ1-2; V: TRBV7-2; D: -; DNA: TGTGCCAGCAGCTCGTATTCTAGCTATGGCTACACCTTC; CDR3: CASSSYSSYGYTF
size: -; J: TRBJ1-4; V: TRBV19; D: -; DNA: TGTGCCAGCCGCCAGGGGAATGAAAAACTGTTTTTT; CDR3: CASRQGNEKLFF
size: -; J: TRBJ2-2; V: TRBV6-1; D: -; DNA: TGTGCCAGCAGTGAATTTACAGGGCGCACCGGGGAGCTGTTTTTT; CDR3: CASSEFTGRTGELFF
size: -; J: TRBJ2-7; V: TRBV4-3; D: TRBD2; DNA: TGCGCCAGCAGCCCTGGACTAGCGGGAGGGCCCTACGAGCAGTACTTC; CDR3: CASSPGLAGGPYEQYF
size: few; J: TRBJ1-2; V: TRBV30; D: TRBD1; DNA: TGTGCCTGGACCCGGGACAGGGAGGGCTACACCTTC; CDR3: CAWTRDREGYTF
size: -; J: TRBJ1-2; V: TRBV7-9; D: -; DNA: TGTGCCAGCAGGGGCAGGGATTTGAGCTATGGCTACACCTTC; CDR3: CASRGRDLSYGYTF
size: -; J: TRBJ2-3; V: TRBV12-5; D: TRBD2; DNA: TGTGCTAGTGGTTTGGTAACTAGCGTTAGCACAGATACGCAGTATTTT; CDR3: CASGLVTSVSTDTQYF
size: -; J: TRBJ2-1; V: TRBV9; D: -; DNA: TGTGCCAGCAGCGTAGTAGCCCTAGGTTACAATGAGCAGTTCTTC; CDR3: CASSVVALGYNEQFF
size: -; J: TRBJ2-3; V: TRBV30; D: -; DNA: TGTGCCTGGACCCGCCAGGGATATAGCACAGATACGCAGTATTTT; CDR3: CAWTRQGYSTDTQYF
size: -; J: TRBJ1-3; V: TRBV5-1; D: -; DNA: TGCGCCAGCAGCTTGGAAGGGGAAACTGGAAACACCATATATTTT; CDR3: CASSLEGETGNTIYF
size: -; J: TRBJ1-4; V: TRBV4-1; D: TRBD1; DNA: TGCGCCAGCAGCCCGGACAGGGGATATGAAAAACTGTTTTTT; CDR3: CASSPDRGYEKLFF
size: -; J: TRBJ2-1; V: TRBV5-1; D: TRBD1; DNA: TGCGCCAGCAGCTTGGGACAGGGGGCTTTGGAGCAGTTCTTC; CDR3: CASSLGQGALEQFF
size: -; J: TRBJ2-1; V: TRBV5-8; D: TRBD2; DNA: TGTGCCAGCAGCTTGCCGTTAGCGGGAGGGAATGAGCAGTTCTTC; CDR3: CASSLPLAGGNEQFF
size: -; J: TRBJ1-6; V: TRBV3-1/TRBV3-2; D: TRBD1; DNA: TGTGCCAGCAGCTCAGACAGGGGTGGTAATTCACCCCTCCACTTT; CDR3: CASSSDRGGNSPLHF
size: once; J: TRBJ2-1; V: TRBV9; D: TRBD2; DNA: TGTGCCAGCAGCGTGACTAGCGTCACGGGGCAGTTCTTC; CDR3: CASSVTSVTGQFF
size: -; J: TRBJ1-1; V: TRBV7-3; D: -; DNA: TGTGCCAGCACCACCGGGACTGAGAACACTGAAGCTTTCTTT; CDR3: CASTTGTENTEAFF
size: once; J: TRBJ1-2; V: TRBV10-1; D: TRBD1; DNA: TGCGCCAGCAGCGCGGGACAGGGTTATGGCTACACCTTC; CDR3: CASSAGQGYGYTF
size: -; J: TRBJ2-1; V: TRBV30; D: TRBD2; DNA: TGTGCCTGGAGTGGGAGACTAGCGGAGCACAATGAGCAGTTCTTC; CDR3: CAWSGRLAEHNEQFF
size: -; J: TRBJ1-1; V: TRBV9; D: -; DNA: TGTGCCAGCAGCGTAGTCTTTCCGGGACACACCAACACTGAAGCTTTCTTT; CDR3: CASSVVFPGHTNTEAFF
size: -; J: TRBJ1-5; V: TRBV5-1; D: -; DNA: TGCGCCAGCAGACCCGGACAAAGCAATCAGCCCCAGCATTTT; CDR3: CASRPGQSNQPQHF
size: -; J: TRBJ2-5; V: TRBV7-2; D: -; DNA: TGTGCCAGCAGCTTAGTGGGCCTAATAAGTTCGGGGGAGACCCAGTACTTC; CDR3: CASSLVGLISSGETQYF